This T cell receptor (beta chain) was captured in a study of blood T cells in healthy people across ages (dated by TCRdb to the mid-2010s). Some background on the complete study: In model experiments, roughly one uniquely barcoded TCR beta cDNA molecule per two T cells was captured by template switching. The study analyzed two additional independent replicas of 1 million unique cDNA reads from the same blood draw for two donors, one aged 18 to 29 and one aged 80 or older. Four age groups were formed from the donors: young (average approximately 16 years), middle-aged (just under 40), aged (approximately 60) and long-lived (less than 85). Age-related changes in TCR beta repertoire diversity were measured in the study by deep sequencing normalized with unique cDNA molecular identifiers. What the work shows at the level of the full study, not this receptor alone: Since profiling was done on bulk unsorted PBMCs, naive and antigen-experienced compartments could not be conclusively compared. As age increased, observed TCR beta diversity per million T cells dropped in a roughly linear way, and a significant reduction was already evident by age about 40. Estimates of total diversity based on one million sequenced T cells were considered lower bounds and underestimates. Because donor CMV infection status was unknown, age-related changes in expanded clonotypes were potentially confounded. A strong correlation was found between observed TCR beta diversity and the percentage of naive T cells measured by flow cytometry. The long-lived group showed more naive CD4+ T cells, fewer expanded clones and increased TCR diversity than the aged group, suggesting age selection.

Libraries were prepared through 5' RACE. TCRdb names Illumina HiSeq 2500 as the instrument used. The second PCR ran for about 6 to 12 cycles and used a J-beta primer mix along with a sample-barcoded 5' primer. A template-switch 5' adaptor carrying 12 random nucleotides introduced a unique molecular identifier onto each TCR beta cDNA molecule. Each sample yielded at least 2.5 million CDR3-containing paired-end reads. All of the RNA was converted into first-strand cDNA using the Mint cDNA synthesis kit, with a TRBC-specific oligonucleotide serving as the primer. After uracil-DNA glycosylase treatment, a first 18-cycle PCR used universal primers M1SS and BC2_uni_R on all cDNA. As for how the authors treated the data: For normalization, 1 million high-quality reads, each with a distinct molecular identifier, were randomly selected from each sample. Reads sharing molecular identifiers were discarded rather than binned into consensus sequences. MiTCR, set to a Q25 quality threshold and the strictest error-elimination algorithm, was used for CDR3 identification, clonotype clustering and error correction. A nonparametric unseen species model with Euler transformation was used to estimate lower-bound total TCR beta diversity. TCRdb's own reprocessing of the public reads used fastp at Q25 and MiXCR and kept productive beta chains. Entries that share a CDR3 protein sequence are merged under the most common genes and DNA. What appears here as the V and J calls and clone size reflects TCRdb's work, not the paper's. The sample includes 540,000 or so distinct CDR3 sequences, with 24% observed a single time. The ten largest account for just over 8.5% of the sample.

The donors were around 39 Caucasian individuals from Russia, aged roughly 6 to 100 years, who were systemically healthy. Around 9.9 milliliters of peripheral blood were collected from each donor into EDTA-treated Vacutainer tubes. Ficoll-Paque density-gradient centrifugation was used to isolate PBMCs, with at least 7 million obtained per sample. Total RNA, at least 6 micrograms per sample, was extracted from PBMCs with Trizol reagent. For every donor, an aliquot of PBMCs went through flow cytometry to measure the percentages of naive CD45RAhigh/CD27high T cells. On this clonotype itself: The specificity of this receptor is unknown. One base away there is no much larger clone; base qualities are not given.

The CDR3 sequence holds 13 residues, the cysteine and phenylalanine included. The DNA shown is the 39-base CDR3, in frame from base 1. CDR1 and CDR2 are read off the germline V gene as SGHRS and YFSETQ. Trimming takes 1 base off V and 4 bases off J; junction bases not matched to a gene: 2. The same sample was also used in a study of T cells of mothers and their children. The second study reports: The donors were nine systemically healthy Caucasian individuals, made up of three mothers and their six children. cDNA synthesis consumed the entire amount of extracted RNA, loaded at approximately 1.6 ug RNA in each 15 ul reaction. Sample barcodes and 2-4 random nucleotides were added via the M1S primer in the second PCR. Each mother yielded over 8.5 million TCR beta CDR3 reads and each child roughly 3.1 million reads. TCR recombination output is similarly shaped by thymic selection in related and unrelated pairs, with a minor effect exerted by inherited differences. Normalized repertoire overlap was always found to be slightly, but never significantly, higher in related mother-child pairs than in unrelated mother-child pairs. No persistent microchimeric T cell clones were detected, at a sensitivity of roughly 96 clones per million clonotypes. In the study, deep NGS was used to compare the TCR beta repertoires of mothers and children, and features distinguishing related mother-child pairs from unrelated individuals were sought. On average, the children were 11 +/- 4 years old, while the mothers were about 40 +/- 4 years old. After adapter ligation was performed with NEBNext reagents, the libraries were sequenced on an Illumina HiSeq 2000 with 100+100 nt paired-end reads. To prevent cross-contamination, the mother and child libraries were prepared a month apart and were sequenced in separate runs. For each donor, somewhere between 500,000 and 2,000,000 distinct TCR beta clonotypes were identified. Naive TCR beta clonotypes were estimated from low-frequency clonotypes matched to each donor's FACS-determined naive share, without sorting.

What was sequenced was blood. Recombination connected TRBV5-1 to TRBJ2-7; the central 7 bases match TRBD1. The sequence was obtained from a boy younger than 18 in good health. In nucleotide form, the sequence is TGCGCCAGCAGCTTGATGGACAGGTACGAGCAGTACTTC. Its protein product is CASSLMDRYEQYF.